This TCR beta chain was captured in a study of read filtering for tumor transcriptome and immune sequencing. V lost 5 bases, J lost 10 bases, and 10 bases stayed unmatched. The CDR3 is made up of 15 amino acids. The V gene's germline CDR1 is SGHVS and CDR2 FNYEAQ. The table lists this clonotype with a few counts. This library used roughly 400 ng RNA and molecular barcoded adaptors spanning alpha/delta and beta/gamma chains. TCRdb redid the calling of the reads with MiXCR, one entry per CDR3 protein. The sample consists of some 130,000 distinct CDR3 sequences, 10% to 15% of them appearing once. The TCR originated in a donor aged 40 or over with multiple myeloma. Material for sequencing was a population of CD138-negative cells sorted from bone marrow. This chain connects TRBV7-6 to TRBJ2-1, with 11 positions matching TRBD2. In DNA form, the CDR3 reads TGTGCCAGCAGCGCCACTAGCGGGGGTGCAAGAGAGCAGTTCTTC. It codes for CASSATSGGAREQFF.